The subject of this entry is one T cell receptor (beta chain). This clone was found a few times. The specificity of this receptor is unknown. There are no base qualities to consult, and no much larger clone falls within one base. To identify antigen-specific CD4+ T cell clonotypes by their expansion, the ViraFEST assay first stimulated PBMC with viral peptide pools and then applied TCR sequencing. After less than 13 days of culture, CD4+ T cells were isolated with the EasySep CD4+ T cell isolation kit. Negative nucleocapsid antibody results before and after vaccination confirmed that the healthy vaccine recipients had no prior SARS-CoV-2 infection. About 1.8 million PBMC per well were cultured with approximately 10 ug/ml peptides in IMDM containing 5% human AB serum, roughly 9.5 IU/ml IL-2 and gentamicin. On days 3 and 7, half of the culture medium was replaced with fresh IL-2-containing medium. Unless noted otherwise, every peptide stimulation condition was grown in triplicate wells. Using Ficoll-Paque Plus gradient centrifugation, PBMC were separated from whole blood and then either used fresh or cryopreserved at -140C. Overlapping peptide pools spanned the spike proteins of SARS-CoV-2 and the common cold coronaviruses HCoV-NL63, HCoV-OC43 and HCoV-229E. The QIAamp micro DNA kit was used to extract genomic DNA from the cultured CD4+ T cells.

The CDR3 has 12 amino acids, counting the end cysteine and phenylalanine. Only the CDR3 region is kept as DNA, spanning 36 bases read in frame from base 1. V has 7 bases trimmed and J has 5 bases trimmed; junction bases matching no gene number 8. CDR1 is given as GTSNPN and CDR2 as SVGIG, both from the germline V gene (reference sequence). To prepare the library, the immunoSEQ multiplex PCR assay was applied. TCR beta CDR3 sequencing was performed on DNA from the cultured, isolated CD4+ T cells. The study's processing was this. The analysis removed non-productive TCR sequences, trimmed reads to the CDR3 region, and retained only CDR3s that were 7 or more amino acids long. Antigen-specific clonotypes were identified with the MANAFEST web app by comparing expansion in peptide wells against reference cultures. Positive clones required FDR<0.05 expansion versus reference and all other wells, odds ratio above 5, and frequency above 0.1% in two replicate wells. A clonotype was defined as cross-reactive if the clonotype was significantly expanded both in SARS-CoV-2 spike wells and in at least one common cold coronavirus spike condition. CDR3 similarity was assessed by Levenshtein distance using the stringdist R package, and unrooted trees were constructed with ape in R 3.6.1. TCRdb took over this immuneACCESS table, retaining in-frame rearrangements with V and J assigned. Such tables are incomplete; in checked studies, under half of the missing clones stem from an unresolved V gene, and the remainder is unexplained. The DNA gave D and trimming, while V, J and clone size come from that table. This sample holds approximately 25,000 clones; 73% were observed only once. The leading ten clones occupy roughly 22% of the sample.

This sample stems from a study of vaccination effects on CD4 cells after COVID-19 (dated 2022 in TCRdb). Notes on the research overall: Participants received two doses of either the BNT162b2 or the mRNA-1273 mRNA SARS-CoV-2 vaccine. SARS-CoV-2 spike-specific CD4+ TCR repertoires were compared before and after mRNA vaccination in COVID-19 convalescent patients and in infection-naive vaccine recipients. The full study included 9 to 10 COVID-19 convalescent patients and several SARS-CoV-2-naive healthy vaccine recipients. Cultures from other donors in the study were sequenced with the Oncomine TCR Beta short-read assay on an Illumina iSeq 100.

The full study reports these points: At late post-vaccination timepoints, both infection-induced and vaccine-induced clones showed marked clonal contraction, consistent with waning T cell responses. In healthy vaccine recipients, vaccine-induced clones were almost all SARS-CoV-2 mono-reactive, with only 1 of 255 being cross-reactive with common cold coronaviruses. Only a small number of convalescent patients were included, and no early post-infection timepoints were available, which limited the study.

The rearrangement combines TRBV30 with TRBJ2-7; 7 central bases correspond to TRBD1. Sequencing was performed on CD4+ T cells from PBMCs cultured with HCoV-NL63 spike peptides, taken before COVID-19 vaccination. The cell subset or site label, read with the paper, signifies: HCoV-NL63 spike overlapping peptide pool stimulation. The sequence came from a human donor who received a COVID-19 vaccine. At the DNA level, the sequence is TGTGCCTCTGGACAGGTATCAAACGAGCAGTACTTC. Translated, it reads CASGQVSNEQYF.